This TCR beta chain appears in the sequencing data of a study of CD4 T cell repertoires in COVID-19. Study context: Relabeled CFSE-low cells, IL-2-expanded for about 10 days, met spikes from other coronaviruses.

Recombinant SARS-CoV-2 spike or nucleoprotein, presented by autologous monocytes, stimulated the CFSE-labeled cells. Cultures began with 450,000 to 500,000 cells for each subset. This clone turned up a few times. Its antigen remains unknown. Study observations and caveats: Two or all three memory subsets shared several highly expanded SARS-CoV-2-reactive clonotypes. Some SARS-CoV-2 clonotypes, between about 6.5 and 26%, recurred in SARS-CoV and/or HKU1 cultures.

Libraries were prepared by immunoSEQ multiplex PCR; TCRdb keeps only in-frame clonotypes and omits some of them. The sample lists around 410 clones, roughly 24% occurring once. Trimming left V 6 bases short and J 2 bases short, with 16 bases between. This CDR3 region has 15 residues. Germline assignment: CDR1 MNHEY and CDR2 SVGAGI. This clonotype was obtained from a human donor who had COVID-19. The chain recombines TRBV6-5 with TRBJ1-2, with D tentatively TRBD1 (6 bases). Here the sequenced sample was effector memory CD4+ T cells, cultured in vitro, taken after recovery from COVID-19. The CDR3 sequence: CASRKQGDWNYGYTF. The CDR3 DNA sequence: TGTGCCAGCAGAAAACAGGGAGACTGGAACTATGGCTACACCTTC.